The entry below describes one T cell receptor (beta chain). The sample originates from a study of blood T cell repertoires in COVID-19. Study summary: Sites across the United States, Italy and Spain contributed samples from acute and convalescent COVID-19.

V lost 2 bases, J lost 0 bases, and 4 bases lay in between. Germline lookup yields CDR1 LGHDT and CDR2 YNNKEL (reference sequence). The CDR3 length is 14 residues. Clones were read by immunoSEQ multiplex PCR, and TCRdb kept only the in-frame ones, dropping some. The profile shows 200,000 to 250,000 clones, roughly 89% of them singletons. Sample: peripheral blood. The clonotype was recovered from a man between 60 and 75 years old who had recovered from COVID-19. This chain uses TRBV3-1 (or the pseudogene TRBV3-2) with TRBJ1-4; no definite D call. CDR3 sequence reads: CASSQLATNEKLFF. CDR3 DNA sequence: TGTGCCAGCAGCCAACTTGCAACTAATGAAAAACTGTTTTTT.